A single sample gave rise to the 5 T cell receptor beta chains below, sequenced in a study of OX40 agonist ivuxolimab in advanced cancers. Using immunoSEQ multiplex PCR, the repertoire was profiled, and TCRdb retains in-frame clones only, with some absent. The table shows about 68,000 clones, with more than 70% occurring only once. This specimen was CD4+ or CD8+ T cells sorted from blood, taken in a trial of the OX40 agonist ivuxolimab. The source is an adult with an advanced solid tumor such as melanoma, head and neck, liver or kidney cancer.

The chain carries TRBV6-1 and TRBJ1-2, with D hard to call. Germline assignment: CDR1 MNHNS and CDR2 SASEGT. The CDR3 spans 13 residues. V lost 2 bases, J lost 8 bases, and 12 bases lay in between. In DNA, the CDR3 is TGTGCCAGCAGTGAACACGGGATTGGCGGCTACACCTTC. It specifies CASSEHGIGGYTF.

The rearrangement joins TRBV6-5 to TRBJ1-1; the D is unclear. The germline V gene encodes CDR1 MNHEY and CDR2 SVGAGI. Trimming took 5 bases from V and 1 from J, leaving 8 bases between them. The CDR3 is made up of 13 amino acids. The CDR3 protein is CASSRWQNTEAFF. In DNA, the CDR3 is TGTGCCAGCAGTCGGTGGCAGAACACTGAAGCTTTCTTT.

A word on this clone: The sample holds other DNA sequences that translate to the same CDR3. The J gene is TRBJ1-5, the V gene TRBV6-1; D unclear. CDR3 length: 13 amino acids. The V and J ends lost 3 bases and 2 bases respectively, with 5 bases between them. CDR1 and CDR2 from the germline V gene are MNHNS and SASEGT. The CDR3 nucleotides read TGTGCCAGCAGTGAGTTACGCAATCAGCCCCAGCATTTT. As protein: CASSELRNQPQHF.

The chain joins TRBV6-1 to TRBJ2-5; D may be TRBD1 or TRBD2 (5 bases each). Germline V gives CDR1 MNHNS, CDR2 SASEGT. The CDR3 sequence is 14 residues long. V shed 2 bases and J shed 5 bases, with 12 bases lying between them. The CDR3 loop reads CASSERREKETQYF. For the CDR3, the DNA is TGTGCCAGCAGTGAACGCAGGGAGAAGGAGACCCAGTACTTC.

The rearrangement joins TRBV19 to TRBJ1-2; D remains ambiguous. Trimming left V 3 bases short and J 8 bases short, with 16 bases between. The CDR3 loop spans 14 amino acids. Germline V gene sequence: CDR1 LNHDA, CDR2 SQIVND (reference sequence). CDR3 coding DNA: TGTGCCAGTAGTATTGATGACCCCCGGCGGGGCTACACCTTC. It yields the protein CASSIDDPRRGYTF.